The 5 T cell receptor beta chains below come from one sample, sequenced in a study of blood T cell repertoires in COVID-19. Measured with immunoSEQ multiplex PCR; TCRdb has only the in-frame clones, and not every one. Among under 95,000 clones, about 89% were seen once, and the ten largest hold around 2.6%. The sequenced material came from peripheral blood. These receptors all come from a man aged 50-59 years with COVID-19, enrolled during active disease.

The rearrangement links TRBV6-5 to TRBJ2-7, with TRBD2 matching 10 bases. The germline V gene has CDR1 MNHEY and CDR2 SVGAGI. The V and J ends lost 2 bases and 9 bases, in that order; junction bases with no gene match: 7. The CDR3 totals 14 residues. CDR3 bases: TGTGCCAGCAGTTACGCGGGACTAGCGACCGCGCAGTACTTC. Its translation: CASSYAGLATAQYF.

The chain employs TRBV18 and TRBJ2-5; D possibly corresponds to TRBD2 (5 bases). Per the germline V gene, CDR1 is KGHSH and CDR2 is LQKENI. V was trimmed by 3 bases and J by 5 bases, leaving 16 bases between them. The CDR3 length is 15 residues. CDR3 in amino acids: CASSPREPRVETQYF. The CDR3 DNA reads as TGTGCCAGCTCACCCCGGGAACCGAGGGTCGAGACCCAGTACTTC.

V and J are TRBV18 and TRBJ1-1; D uncertain. CDR1 is KGHSH, CDR2 LQKENI, per germline. Trimming shortened V by 6 bases and J by 5 bases, and 16 bases separated the two germline ends. The CDR3 runs 14 residues. CDR3 sequence (DNA): TGTGCCAGCTCGGTAGGGAGGGTGTTAACTGAAGCTTTCTTT. Translated, it gives CASSVGRVLTEAFF.

The chain has TRBV2 and TRBJ2-6, with D unresolved. The germline V gene has CDR1 SNHLY and CDR2 FYNNEI. The CDR3 is made up of 14 amino acids. The V end lost 5 bases, the J end lost 0 bases, and 5 bases lay between the germline ends. CDR3 region: CASSHTSGANVLTF. DNA for the CDR3: TGTGCCAGCAGTCACACCTCTGGGGCCAACGTCCTGACTTTC.

This chain uses TRBV19 with TRBJ2-4; D is unresolved. The germline gives CDR1 LNHDA, CDR2 SQIVND (reference sequence). The V and J ends lost 2 bases and 0 bases respectively, with 8 bases between them. This CDR3 spans 15 amino acids. This chain's CDR3 is CASSIQLSAKNIQYF. DNA for the CDR3: TGTGCCAGTAGTATACAACTCTCAGCCAAAAACATTCAGTACTTC.